This record looks at one T cell receptor (beta chain) sequence and its context. No antigen is known for it. The data stem from a study of graft-versus-host responses after intestinal transplantation. About the research overall: Each recipient received anti-thymocyte globulin induction, then tacrolimus and steroids for about 3 years.

Only in-frame clones appear in the TCRdb table, and some are missing; sequencing was by immunoSEQ multiplex PCR. The data show around 7,100 clones, approximately 71% seen once. Study-wide results and limits: Recipient bone marrow held GvH clones, some seen earlier in ileum or blood. GvH clone levels peaked in circulation, and this peak was associated with early post-transplant HvG declines. Where graft-donor T cell macrochimerism was present, patients had high graft-versus-host to host-versus-graft clonal ratios in allografts.

The CDR3 length is 16 residues. The ends were cut back, 7 bases at V and 4 bases at J, with 22 bases in the middle. Germline values: CDR1 SGHVS, CDR2 FQNEAQ. Tissue from the graft was processed to free its intraepithelial and lamina propria lymphocytes. The TCR comes from a human patient who received an intestinal transplant, so some T cells may come from the graft donor. This sample comprised ileum tissue, obtained about 32 weeks after intestinal transplantation. The chain combines TRBV7-8 with TRBJ2-5; D assignment may be TRBD1 or TRBD2 (6 bases each). CDR3 coding DNA: TGTGCCAGCACCGCAAACGGCCCGGGGGCCGGAGAGACCCAGTACTTC. As protein: CASTANGPGAGETQYF.